Listed below are T cell receptor beta chains from one sample, sequenced in a study of cytomegalovirus exposure and HLA in healthy donors. Using immunoSEQ multiplex PCR, the repertoire was profiled, and TCRdb retains in-frame clones only, with some absent. Of around 100,000 clones detected, roughly 80% appear once; the ten largest clones hold less than 5%. The source material was PBMCs. The receptors were sampled from a man aged 45-60 years in good health and CMV-seropositive. Each CDR3 is given with its conserved first and last residue. A D gene is named only where the DNA matches it firmly. For some rows the clone size is stated as once, few or many, or as a class when expanded; others skip it.

abundance: -; j_gene: TRBJ2-7; v_gene: TRBV18; len: 16; d_gene: -; CDR3nt: TGTGCCAGCTCACCGTACTCGTATTCGGGTGAGAACGAGCAGTACTTC; CDR3aa: CASSPYSYSGENEQYF
abundance: -; j_gene: TRBJ2-1; v_gene: TRBV5-4; len: 19; d_gene: TRBD2; CDR3nt: TGTGCCAGCAACACCGGGGGAGGGGTACTAGCGGGAGATTACAATGAGCAGTTCTTC; CDR3aa: CASNTGGGVLAGDYNEQFF
abundance: few; j_gene: TRBJ1-6; v_gene: TRBV6-4; len: 13; d_gene: -; CDR3nt: TGTGCCAGCAGAGAGGGTGGGAATTCACCCCTCCACTTT; CDR3aa: CASREGGNSPLHF
abundance: -; j_gene: TRBJ2-5; v_gene: TRBV2; len: 15; d_gene: TRBD2; CDR3nt: TGTGCCAGCAGCACTAGCGGGAGGGCCGATGAGACCCAGTACTTC; CDR3aa: CASSTSGRADETQYF
abundance: -; j_gene: TRBJ2-3; v_gene: TRBV28; len: 15; d_gene: -; CDR3nt: TGTGCCAGCAGTTTCGGCGGGCGTAGCACAGATACGCAGTATTTT; CDR3aa: CASSFGGRSTDTQYF
abundance: -; j_gene: TRBJ2-1; v_gene: TRBV7-9; len: 16; d_gene: TRBD1; CDR3nt: TGTGCCAGCAGCTCACGGACAGGGGGCGCCTACAATGAGCAGTTCTTC; CDR3aa: CASSSRTGGAYNEQFF
abundance: once; j_gene: TRBJ2-7; v_gene: TRBV5-1; len: 15; d_gene: -; CDR3nt: TGCGCCAGCAGCTTGAGGGACTCATCGGAGGGAGAGCAGTACTTC; CDR3aa: CASSLRDSSEGEQYF
abundance: -; j_gene: TRBJ1-6; v_gene: TRBV7-3; len: 15; d_gene: -; CDR3nt: TGTGCCAGCAGCTTAATTGCCGACCGGGATTCACCCCTCCACTTT; CDR3aa: CASSLIADRDSPLHF
abundance: -; j_gene: TRBJ2-5; v_gene: TRBV5-1; len: 16; d_gene: -; CDR3nt: TGCGCCAGCAGCTTCAGCCGGGACAGCGGGGGAGAGACCCAGTACTTC; CDR3aa: CASSFSRDSGGETQYF
abundance: -; j_gene: TRBJ2-7; v_gene: TRBV7-9; len: 11; d_gene: -; CDR3nt: TGTGCCAGCAGCTCCCAATACGAGCAGTACTTC; CDR3aa: CASSSQYEQYF
abundance: few; j_gene: TRBJ2-7; v_gene: TRBV11-2; len: 17; d_gene: -; CDR3nt: TGTGCCAGCAGCAAAATCTCGGGGACAAGGGGAACCTACGAGCAGTACTTC; CDR3aa: CASSKISGTRGTYEQYF
abundance: -; j_gene: TRBJ1-6; v_gene: TRBV28; len: 18; d_gene: TRBD1; CDR3nt: TGTGCCAGCAGCCCGGACAGGGGGCGGGGAAGGTATAATTCACCCCTCCACTTT; CDR3aa: CASSPDRGRGRYNSPLHF
abundance: -; j_gene: TRBJ2-7; v_gene: TRBV7-9; len: 17; d_gene: -; CDR3nt: TGTGCCAGCAGCGCGACAGGACGGACCCAAGGTTGGTACGAGCAGTACTTC; CDR3aa: CASSATGRTQGWYEQYF
abundance: -; j_gene: TRBJ2-4; v_gene: TRBV7-9; len: 17; d_gene: TRBD2; CDR3nt: TGTTCCAGCAGCCGGACTAGCGGGTCTACTTGGGGTGGCATTCAGTACTTC; CDR3aa: CSSSRTSGSTWGGIQYF
abundance: -; j_gene: TRBJ1-5; v_gene: TRBV6-5; len: 15; d_gene: -; CDR3nt: TGTGCCAGCAGTCAGACAGGATATAGCAATCAGCCCCAGCATTTT; CDR3aa: CASSQTGYSNQPQHF
abundance: -; j_gene: TRBJ1-3; v_gene: TRBV18; len: 15; d_gene: -; CDR3nt: TGTGCCAGCTCACCACCCGGGACTTCTGGAAACACCATATATTTT; CDR3aa: CASSPPGTSGNTIYF
abundance: few; j_gene: TRBJ2-5; v_gene: TRBV5-1; len: 15; d_gene: TRBD2; CDR3nt: TGCGCCAGCAGCTTGGTTGCGGGAGGGCCAGAGACCCAGTACTTC; CDR3aa: CASSLVAGGPETQYF
abundance: -; j_gene: TRBJ2-1; v_gene: TRBV7-2; len: 13; d_gene: TRBD1; CDR3nt: TGTGCCAGCAGCTTAGTCAGGGGGAATGAGCAGTTCTTC; CDR3aa: CASSLVRGNEQFF
abundance: -; j_gene: TRBJ1-4; v_gene: TRBV29-1; len: 13; d_gene: TRBD1; CDR3nt: TGCAGCGTACAGGGGGCGGCTAATGAAAAACTGTTTTTT; CDR3aa: CSVQGAANEKLFF
abundance: once; j_gene: TRBJ2-2; v_gene: TRBV27; len: 14; d_gene: TRBD2; CDR3nt: TGTGCCAGCAGGCGGGAGTATAGGGCCGGGGAGCTGTTTTTT; CDR3aa: CASRREYRAGELFF
abundance: -; j_gene: TRBJ2-7; v_gene: TRBV5-5; len: 17; d_gene: TRBD1; CDR3nt: TGTGCCAGCAGCTTGGGTGACGGGACAGGGAATTTCTACGAGCAGTACTTC; CDR3aa: CASSLGDGTGNFYEQYF
abundance: -; j_gene: TRBJ1-2; v_gene: TRBV30; len: 15; d_gene: TRBD1; CDR3nt: TGTGCCTGGAGTCCGACAGGGGCCGGCCGGGGAGGCTACACCTTC; CDR3aa: CAWSPTGAGRGGYTF
abundance: -; j_gene: TRBJ2-1; v_gene: TRBV5-1; len: 17; d_gene: TRBD2; CDR3nt: TGCGCCAGCAGCTTGGAGAGACTAGCGGGAGTCTGGAATGAGCAGTTCTTC; CDR3aa: CASSLERLAGVWNEQFF
abundance: once; j_gene: TRBJ2-1; v_gene: TRBV7-2; len: 14; d_gene: TRBD1; CDR3nt: TGTGCCAGCAGCACGGGACAGGGTATCGATGAGCAGTTCTTC; CDR3aa: CASSTGQGIDEQFF
abundance: -; j_gene: TRBJ2-1; v_gene: TRBV7-2; len: 16; d_gene: TRBD2; CDR3nt: TGTGCCAGCAGCTTGCAAGGGACTAGCGGGTACAATGAGCAGTTCTTC; CDR3aa: CASSLQGTSGYNEQFF
abundance: -; j_gene: TRBJ2-2; v_gene: TRBV28; len: 14; d_gene: -; CDR3nt: TGTGCCAGCAGTTTAATAGCGCCCACCGGGGAGCTGTTTTTT; CDR3aa: CASSLIAPTGELFF